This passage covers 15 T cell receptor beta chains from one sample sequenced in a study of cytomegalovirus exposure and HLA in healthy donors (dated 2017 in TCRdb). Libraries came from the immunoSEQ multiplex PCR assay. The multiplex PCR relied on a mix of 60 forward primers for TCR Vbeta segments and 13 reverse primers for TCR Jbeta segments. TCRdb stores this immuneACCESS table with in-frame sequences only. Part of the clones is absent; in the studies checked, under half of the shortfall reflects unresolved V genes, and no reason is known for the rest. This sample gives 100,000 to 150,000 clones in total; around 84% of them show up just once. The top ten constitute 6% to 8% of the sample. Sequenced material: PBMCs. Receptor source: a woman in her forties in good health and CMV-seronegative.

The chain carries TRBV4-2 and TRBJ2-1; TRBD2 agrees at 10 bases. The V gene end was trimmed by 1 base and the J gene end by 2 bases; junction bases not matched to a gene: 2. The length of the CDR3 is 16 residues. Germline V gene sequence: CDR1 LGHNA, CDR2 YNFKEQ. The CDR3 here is CASSQGLAGAYNEQFF. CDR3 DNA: TGTGCCAGCAGCCAAGGCCTAGCGGGGGCCTACAATGAGCAGTTCTTC.

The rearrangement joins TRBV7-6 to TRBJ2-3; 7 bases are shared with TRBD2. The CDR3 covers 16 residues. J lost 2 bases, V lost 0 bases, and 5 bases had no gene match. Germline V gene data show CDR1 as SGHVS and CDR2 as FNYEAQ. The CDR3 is CASSLAPAGNTDTQYF. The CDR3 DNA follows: TGTGCCAGCAGCTTAGCCCCAGCGGGAAACACAGATACGCAGTATTTT.

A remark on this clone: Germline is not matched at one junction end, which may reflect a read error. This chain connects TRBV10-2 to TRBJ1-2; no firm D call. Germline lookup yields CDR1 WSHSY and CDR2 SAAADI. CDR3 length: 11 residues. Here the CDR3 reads CASSDSGQAFF. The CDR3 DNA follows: TGCGCCAGCAGTGACTCCGGTCAGGCCTTCTTC.

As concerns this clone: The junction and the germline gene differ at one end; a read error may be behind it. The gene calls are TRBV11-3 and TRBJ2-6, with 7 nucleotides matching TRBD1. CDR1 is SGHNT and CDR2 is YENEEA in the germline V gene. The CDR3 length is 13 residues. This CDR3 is CASSLTGANGLTF. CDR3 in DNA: TGTGCCAGCAGCTTAACAGGGGCCAACGGCCTGACTTTC.

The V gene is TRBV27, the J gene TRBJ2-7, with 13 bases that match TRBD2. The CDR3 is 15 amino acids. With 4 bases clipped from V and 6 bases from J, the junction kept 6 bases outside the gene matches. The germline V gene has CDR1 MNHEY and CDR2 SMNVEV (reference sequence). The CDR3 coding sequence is TGTGCCAGCAGTTCCCAGACTAGCGGGAGGTTCGAGCAGTACTTC. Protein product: CASSSQTSGRFEQYF.

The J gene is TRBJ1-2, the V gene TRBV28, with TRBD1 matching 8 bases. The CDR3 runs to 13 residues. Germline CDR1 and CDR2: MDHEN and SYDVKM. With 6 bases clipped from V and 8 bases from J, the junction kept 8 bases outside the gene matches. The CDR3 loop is CASRIRGLGGYTF. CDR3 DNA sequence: TGTGCCAGCAGGATCAGGGGGCTGGGGGGCTACACCTTC.

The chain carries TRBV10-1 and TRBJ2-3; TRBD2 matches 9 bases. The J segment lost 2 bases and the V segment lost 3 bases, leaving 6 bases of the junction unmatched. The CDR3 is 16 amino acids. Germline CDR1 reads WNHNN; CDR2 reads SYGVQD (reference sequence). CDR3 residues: CASSDGASGATDTQYF. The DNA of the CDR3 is TGCGCCAGCAGTGATGGGGCTAGCGGGGCCACAGATACGCAGTATTTT.

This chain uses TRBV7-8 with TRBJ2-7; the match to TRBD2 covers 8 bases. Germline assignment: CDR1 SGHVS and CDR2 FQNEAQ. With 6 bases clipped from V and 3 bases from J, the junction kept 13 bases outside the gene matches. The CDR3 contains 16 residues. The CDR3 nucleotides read TGTGCCAGCAGTCGTCCCCAGCTAGCGGGTCACTACGAGCAGTACTTC. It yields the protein CASSRPQLAGHYEQYF.

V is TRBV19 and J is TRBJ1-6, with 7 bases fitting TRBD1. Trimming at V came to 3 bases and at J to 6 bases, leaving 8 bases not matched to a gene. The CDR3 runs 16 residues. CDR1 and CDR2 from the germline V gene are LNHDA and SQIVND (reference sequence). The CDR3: CASSMSSGTANSPLHF. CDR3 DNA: TGTGCCAGTAGTATGTCGTCTGGGACAGCTAATTCACCCCTCCACTTT.

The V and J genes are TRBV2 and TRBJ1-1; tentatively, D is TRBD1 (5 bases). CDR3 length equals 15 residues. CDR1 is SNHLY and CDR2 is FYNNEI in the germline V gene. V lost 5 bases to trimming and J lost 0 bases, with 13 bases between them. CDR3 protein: CASSKLGQLNTEAFF. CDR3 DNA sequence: TGTGCCAGCAGTAAACTGGGGCAGTTGAACACTGAAGCTTTCTTT.

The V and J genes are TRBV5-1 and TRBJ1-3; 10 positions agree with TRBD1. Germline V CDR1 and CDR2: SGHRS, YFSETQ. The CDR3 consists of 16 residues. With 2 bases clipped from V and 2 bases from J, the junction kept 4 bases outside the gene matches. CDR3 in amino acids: CASSFGQGGAGNTIYF. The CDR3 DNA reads TGCGCCAGCAGCTTCGGACAGGGGGGAGCTGGAAACACCATATATTTT.

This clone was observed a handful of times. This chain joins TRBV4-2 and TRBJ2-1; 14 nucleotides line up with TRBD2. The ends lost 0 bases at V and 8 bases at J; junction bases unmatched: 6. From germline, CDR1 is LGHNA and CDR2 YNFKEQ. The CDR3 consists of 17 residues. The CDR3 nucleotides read TGTGCCAGCAGCCAAGATGGCGGGACTAGCGGGAGTGATGAGCAGTTCTTC. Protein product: CASSQDGGTSGSDEQFF.

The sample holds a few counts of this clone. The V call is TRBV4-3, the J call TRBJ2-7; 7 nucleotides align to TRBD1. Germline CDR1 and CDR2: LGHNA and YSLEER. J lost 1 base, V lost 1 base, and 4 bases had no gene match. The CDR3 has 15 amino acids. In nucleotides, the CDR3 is TGCGCCAGCAGCCAAGGGACAGGTCATTCCTACGAGCAGTACTTC. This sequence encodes CASSQGTGHSYEQYF.

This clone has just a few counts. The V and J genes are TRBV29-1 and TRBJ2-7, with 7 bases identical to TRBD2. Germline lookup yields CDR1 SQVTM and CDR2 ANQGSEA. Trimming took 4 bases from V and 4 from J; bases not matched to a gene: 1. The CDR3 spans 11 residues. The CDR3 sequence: CSVGGGYEQYF. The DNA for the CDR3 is TGCAGCGTTGGGGGGGGTTACGAGCAGTACTTC.

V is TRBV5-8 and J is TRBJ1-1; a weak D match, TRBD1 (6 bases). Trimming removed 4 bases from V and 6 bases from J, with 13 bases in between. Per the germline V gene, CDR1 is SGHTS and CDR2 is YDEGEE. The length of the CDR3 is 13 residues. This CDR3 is CASSATGGAEAFF. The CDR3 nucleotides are TGTGCCAGCAGCGCGACAGGAGGCGCTGAAGCTTTCTTT.